This is a list of T cell receptor beta chains from one sample in a study of identical twins. TCRdb recomputed calls from the 5' RACE reads with MiXCR, one row per CDR3 protein. The table records some 100,000 distinct CDR3 sequences, 5.9% of them present only once. The sequencing sample was made of memory T cells sorted from blood. These receptors were taken from a woman aged 50 to 65 in good health. The CDR3 runs from the conserved cysteine through the conserved F or W. D genes are given only for firm matches. Not all rows give a size; the values are once, few, many and, for expanded clones, a class.

V,size,J,D,DNA,CDR3
TRBV11-2,.,TRBJ2-5,TRBD2,TGTGCCAGCAGCTTACGAGTTTTGGGGACTAGCGGGAGAGAGACCCAGTACTTC,CASSLRVLGTSGRETQYF
TRBV6-1,many,TRBJ1-5,TRBD1,TGTGCCAGCAGTGCCTGGACAGGAAATCAGCCCCAGCATTTT,CASSAWTGNQPQHF
TRBV11-1,many,TRBJ2-1,TRBD2,TGTGCCAGCACAAAGGGGAGGGGAGCCAGCTCCTACAATGAGCAGTTCTTC,CASTKGRGASSYNEQFF
TRBV28,many,TRBJ2-5,.,TGTGCCAGCCAATTACCTATGGGTAGCCAAGAGACCCAGTACTTC,CASQLPMGSQETQYF
TRBV20-1,many,TRBJ2-7,.,TGCAGTGCTAAGGTGGGGGGCCCCTCCTACGAGCAGTACTTC,CSAKVGGPSYEQYF
TRBV7-8,many,TRBJ1-5,.,TGTGCCAGCAGCTTAGGTACAGGGACGTCCTATCAGCCCCAGCATTTT,CASSLGTGTSYQPQHF
TRBV12-3/TRBV12-4,many,TRBJ2-1,.,TGTGCCAGCAGTTTTGGGGGGACGTTTCTTTACAATGAGCAGTTCTTC,CASSFGGTFLYNEQFF
TRBV12-3/TRBV12-4,.,TRBJ2-3,.,TGTGCCAGCACCCGGGGCTCCGACACAGATACGCAGTATTTT,CASTRGSDTDTQYF
TRBV19,.,TRBJ1-2,.,TGTGCCAGTAGTATAGTCTGGCAGCCAACCTCCTATGGCTACACCTTC,CASSIVWQPTSYGYTF
TRBV5-1,many,TRBJ2-6,.,TGCGCCAGCAGCTTGGCCTTGGGGACCGCTGGGACACGGACGTCTGGGGCCAACGTCCTGACTTTC,CASSLALGTAGTRTSGANVLTF
TRBV11-2,many,TRBJ2-5,TRBD1,TGTGCCAGCAGCGCCAGACAGGGTGTCCAAGAGACCCAGTACTTC,CASSARQGVQETQYF
TRBV5-5,many,TRBJ2-4,.,TGTGCCAGCAGCTTAGATGCCAAGAGTAGCAACATTCAGTACTTC,CASSLDAKSSNIQYF
TRBV12-5,.,TRBJ1-4,TRBD1,TGTGCTAGTGGTCCCGGGACAGTACATGAAAAACTGTTTTTT,CASGPGTVHEKLFF
TRBV14,few,TRBJ2-5,.,TGTGCCAGCAGCCAAGTCGGCAGGACCCAGTACTTC,CASSQVGRTQYF
TRBV4-1,many,TRBJ1-1,.,TGCGCCAGCAGCCAAGTTCCGGGAGGAGCTTTCTTT,CASSQVPGGAFF
TRBV24-1,many,TRBJ1-5,.,TGTGCCACCAGTGATTTCAGGGGCGGTCAGCCCCAGCATTTT,CATSDFRGGQPQHF
TRBV19,few,TRBJ2-5,TRBD2,TGTGCCAGTAGTCTTCTACTAGCGGGAGGGCCGGAGACCCAGTACTTC,CASSLLLAGGPETQYF
TRBV3-1,many,TRBJ2-2,.,TGTGCCAGCAGCCAGGCCCACGGGGAGCTGTTTTTT,CASSQAHGELFF
TRBV5-1,many,TRBJ2-3,.,TGCGCCAGCAGCTTACTCGGACAGCCTTGGCCGGGAGAGTCATATTTT,CASSLLGQPWPGESYF
TRBV20-1,few,TRBJ1-4,.,TGCAGTGCTCAGACCCCCACAGCGAAGGCTGAAAAACTGTTTTTT,CSAQTPTAKAEKLFF
TRBV20-1,many,TRBJ2-1,.,TGCAGTGCTACCCCCGGAGGGAATGGAGTGCAGTTCTTC,CSATPGGNGVQFF
TRBV20-1,.,TRBJ1-5,TRBD1,TGCAGTGCTAGTACCGGACAGGCACGGCAGCCCCAGCATTTT,CSASTGQARQPQHF
TRBV2,many,TRBJ2-5,.,TGTGCCGGGGCGGGAAACCAAGAGACCCAGTACTTC,CAGAGNQETQYF
TRBV28,many,TRBJ1-2,TRBD1,TGTGCCAGCAGTTTGGACAGGCGGAACTATGGCTACACCTTC,CASSLDRRNYGYTF
TRBV10-3,many,TRBJ2-1,.,TGTGCCATCAGTGAGTCCCCCAAGGCGGGTAGCTCCTACAATGAGCAGTTCTTC,CAISESPKAGSSYNEQFF